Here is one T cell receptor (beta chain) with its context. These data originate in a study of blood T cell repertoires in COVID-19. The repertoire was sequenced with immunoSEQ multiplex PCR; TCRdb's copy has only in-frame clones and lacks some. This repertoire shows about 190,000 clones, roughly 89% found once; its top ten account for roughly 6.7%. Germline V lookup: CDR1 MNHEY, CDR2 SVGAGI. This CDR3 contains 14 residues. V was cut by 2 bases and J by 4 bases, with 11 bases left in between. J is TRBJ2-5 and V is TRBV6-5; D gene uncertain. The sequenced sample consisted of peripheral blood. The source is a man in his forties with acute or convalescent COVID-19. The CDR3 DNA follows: TGTGCCAGCAGTTACCCCGATAGTGCAGAGACCCAGTACTTC. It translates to CASSYPDSAETQYF.